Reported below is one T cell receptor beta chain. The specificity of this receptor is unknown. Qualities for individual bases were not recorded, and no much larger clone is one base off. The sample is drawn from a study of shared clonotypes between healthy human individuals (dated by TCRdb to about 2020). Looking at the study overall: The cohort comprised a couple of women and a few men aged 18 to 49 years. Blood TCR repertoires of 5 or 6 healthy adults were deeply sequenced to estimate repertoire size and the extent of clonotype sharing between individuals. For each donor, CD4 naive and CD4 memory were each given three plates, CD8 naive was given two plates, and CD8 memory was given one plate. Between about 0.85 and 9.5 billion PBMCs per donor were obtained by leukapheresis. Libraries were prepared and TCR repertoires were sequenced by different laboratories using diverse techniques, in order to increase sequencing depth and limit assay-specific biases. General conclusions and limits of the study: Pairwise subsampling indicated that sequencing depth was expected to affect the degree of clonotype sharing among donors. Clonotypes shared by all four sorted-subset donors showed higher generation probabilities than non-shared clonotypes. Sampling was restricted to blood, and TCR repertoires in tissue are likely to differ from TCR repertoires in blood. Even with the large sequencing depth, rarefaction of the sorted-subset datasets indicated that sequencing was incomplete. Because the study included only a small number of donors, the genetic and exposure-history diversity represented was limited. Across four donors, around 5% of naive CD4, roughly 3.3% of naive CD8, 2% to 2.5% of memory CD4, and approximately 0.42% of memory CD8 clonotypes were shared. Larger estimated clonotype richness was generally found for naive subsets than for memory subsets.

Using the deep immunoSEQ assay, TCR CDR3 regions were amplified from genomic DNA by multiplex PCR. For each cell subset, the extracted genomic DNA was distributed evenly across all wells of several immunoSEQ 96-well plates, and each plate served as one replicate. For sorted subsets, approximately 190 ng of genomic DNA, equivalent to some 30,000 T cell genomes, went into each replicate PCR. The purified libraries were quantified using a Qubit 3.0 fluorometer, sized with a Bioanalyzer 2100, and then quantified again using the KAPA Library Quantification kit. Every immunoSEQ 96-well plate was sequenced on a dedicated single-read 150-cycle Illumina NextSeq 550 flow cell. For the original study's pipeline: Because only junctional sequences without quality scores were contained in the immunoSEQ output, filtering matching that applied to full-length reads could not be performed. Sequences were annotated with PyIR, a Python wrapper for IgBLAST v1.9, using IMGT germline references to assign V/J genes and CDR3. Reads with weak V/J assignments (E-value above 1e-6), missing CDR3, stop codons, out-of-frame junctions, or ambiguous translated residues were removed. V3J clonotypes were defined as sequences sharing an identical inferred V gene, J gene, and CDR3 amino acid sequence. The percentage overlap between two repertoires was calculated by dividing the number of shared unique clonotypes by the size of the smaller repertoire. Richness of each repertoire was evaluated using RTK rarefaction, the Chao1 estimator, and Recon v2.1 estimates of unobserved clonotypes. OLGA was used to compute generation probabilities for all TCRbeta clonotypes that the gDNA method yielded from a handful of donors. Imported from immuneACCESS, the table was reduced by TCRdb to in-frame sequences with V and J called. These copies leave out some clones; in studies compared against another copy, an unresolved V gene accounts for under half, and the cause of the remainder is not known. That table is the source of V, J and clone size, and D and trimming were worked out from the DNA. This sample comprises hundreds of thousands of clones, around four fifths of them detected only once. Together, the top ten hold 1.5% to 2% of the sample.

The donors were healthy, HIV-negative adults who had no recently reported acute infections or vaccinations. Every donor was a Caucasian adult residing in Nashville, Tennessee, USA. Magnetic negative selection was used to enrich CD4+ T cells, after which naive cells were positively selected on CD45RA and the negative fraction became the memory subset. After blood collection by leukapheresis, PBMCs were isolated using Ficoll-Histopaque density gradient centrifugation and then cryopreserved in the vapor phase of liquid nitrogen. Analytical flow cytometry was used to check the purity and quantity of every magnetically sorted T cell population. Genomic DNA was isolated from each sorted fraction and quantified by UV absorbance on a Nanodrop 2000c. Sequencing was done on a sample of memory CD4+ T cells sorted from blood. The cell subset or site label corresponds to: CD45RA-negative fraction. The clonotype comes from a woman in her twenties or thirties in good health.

The bases are TGTGCCAGCAGCTTGCCCCGGGGGGAGGGCTATGGCTACACCTTC. It encodes CASSLPRGEGYGYTF. This sequence uses TRBV5-4 and TRBJ1-2, with TRBD1 perhaps the D gene, on 5 matching bases. Counted from cysteine to phenylalanine, this CDR3 has 15 amino acids. Left in the record is the CDR3 DNA by itself, 45 bases read in frame from the first base. The germline ends are 14 bases apart after V is trimmed by 1 base and J by 4 bases. The germline V gene (reference sequence) sets CDR1 to SGHNT and CDR2 to YYREEE.